The 18 T cell receptor beta chains listed next were all sequenced from one sample in a study of response to subunit inactivated influenza vaccine. TCRdb analysed the RT-PCR reads with MiXCR anew, one entry per CDR3 protein. The sample contains about 540,000 distinct CDR3 sequences, 14% of which appear only once. The material sequenced was PBMCs from blood, taken roughly 12 days after vaccination. The receptors here all came from a man in his forties or fifties who received an inactivated influenza vaccine.

This clonotype has a handful of counts. The V call is TRBV2, the J call TRBJ1-6, with 8 nucleotides matching TRBD1. Germline values: CDR1 SNHLY, CDR2 FYNNEI. The V and J ends lost 6 bases and 8 bases, in that order; junction bases with no gene match: 9. The CDR3 consists of 15 residues. CDR3 loop: CASRRGQATHSPLHF. The CDR3 DNA sequence: TGTGCCAGCAGGAGGGGACAGGCCACGCATTCACCCCTCCACTTT.

This clonotype was seen at least ten times. The chain carries TRBV7-9 and TRBJ2-1; 10 bases match TRBD2. V dropped 5 bases and J dropped 4; count of bases not matched to a gene: 5. This CDR3 has 15 amino acids. Germline lookup yields CDR1 SEHNR and CDR2 FQNEAQ (reference sequence). The CDR3 loop reads CASSRGLAPYNEQFF. The DNA for the CDR3 is TGTGCCAGCAGCCGGGGACTAGCGCCTTACAATGAGCAGTTCTTC.

The V gene is TRBV6-2 or TRBV6-3, the J gene TRBJ1-5, with 8 bases lining up with TRBD1. The CDR3 extends over 15 amino acids. CDR1 and CDR2 (germline): MNHEY, SVGEGT. V shed 4 bases, J shed 4 bases, and the junction held 6 bases outside the gene matches. The CDR3 here is CASSFRDRPNQPQHF. The CDR3, as DNA: TGTGCCAGCAGTTTCCGGGACAGGCCAAATCAGCCCCAGCATTTT.

This clonotype has only a few counts. The V gene is TRBV5-1, the J gene TRBJ2-1; 11 bases line up with TRBD2. V was clipped by 4 bases and J by 3 bases; unmatched bases: 9. In germline, CDR1 is SGHRS, CDR2 YFSETQ. This CDR3 has 17 amino acids. For the CDR3, the DNA is TGCGCCAGCAGCCTTAACGAGCTAGCGGGGGGCTACAATGAGCAGTTCTTC. As protein: CASSLNELAGGYNEQFF.

This clonotype was detected a few times. This chain uses TRBV5-1 with TRBJ2-3, with 9 bases aligning to TRBD2. J gave up 4 bases and V 4 bases, and 10 bases lay outside the gene matches. Germline lookup yields CDR1 SGHRS and CDR2 YFSETQ. This CDR3 is 16 amino acids long. Here the CDR3 reads CASSLGLAHPSDTQYF. In DNA, the CDR3 is TGCGCCAGCAGCCTAGGACTAGCGCACCCCTCAGATACGCAGTATTTT.

J is TRBJ2-3 and V is TRBV7-2, with D tentatively TRBD1 (9 bases). The CDR3 consists of 15 residues. Germline V gene sequence: CDR1 SGHTA, CDR2 FQGNSA. V was clipped by 5 bases and J by 5 bases, with 17 bases between them. CDR3 in amino acids: CASSPGGTGLDTQYF. CDR3 in DNA: TGTGCCAGCAGCCCGGGAGGGACAGGGTTAGATACGCAGTATTTT.

The V gene is TRBV30, the J gene TRBJ1-4; 7 nucleotides match TRBD1. This CDR3 has 13 amino acids. V gave up 0 bases and J gave up 8 bases; unmatched junction bases: 3. Germline CDR1 reads GTSNPN; CDR2 reads SVGIG (reference sequence). CDR3 bases: TGTGCCTGGAGTGTAAAGGGACAGGAAAAACTGTTTTTT. This sequence encodes CAWSVKGQEKLFF.

This clonotype was counted between two and nine times. The rearrangement joins TRBV7-2 to TRBJ2-7, with 8 nucleotides matching TRBD2. V lost 5 bases to trimming and J lost 5 bases; unmatched junction nucleotides: 8. Per germline, CDR1 SGHTA and CDR2 FQGNSA. This CDR3 region has 14 residues. The CDR3 DNA follows: TGTGCCAGCAGCAGGGGACTAGAGAGCCACGAGCAGTACTTC. Translated, it gives CASSRGLESHEQYF. Full variable domain (missing parts from reference TRBV7-2 and TRBJ2-7): GAGVSQSPSNKVTEKGKDVELRCDPISGHTALYWYRQSLGQGLEFLIYFQGNSAPDKSGLPSDRFSAERTGGSVSTLTIQRTQQEDSAVYLCASSRGLESHEQYFGPGTRLTVT.

This clonotype was seen more than once but under ten times. The V gene is TRBV25-1, the J gene TRBJ2-3; the D is unclear. This CDR3 has 15 residues. Germline CDR1 and CDR2: MGHDK and SYGVNS. The V and J ends lost 0 bases and 2 bases respectively, with 9 bases between them. CDR3 nucleotide sequence: TGTGCCAGCAGTGAATACTATGGGATCACAGATACGCAGTATTTT. Its protein is CASSEYYGITDTQYF.

This chain connects TRBV12-3 or TRBV12-4 to TRBJ2-3; TRBD1 or TRBD2 may be the D gene (6 bases each). The CDR3 runs to 17 residues. V was cut by 4 bases and J by 1 base, with 18 bases left in between. The CDR3 loop reads CASSSGWGASGTDTQYF. DNA of the CDR3: TGTGCCAGCAGTTCGGGGTGGGGGGCGTCGGGCACAGATACGCAGTATTTT.

The chain is built from TRBV19 and TRBJ1-2, with TRBD1 identical over 9 bases. The CDR3 covers 15 residues. From germline, CDR1 is LNHDA and CDR2 SQIVND (reference sequence). After removal of 5 bases from V and 4 bases from J, the junction contained 8 bases not matched to a gene. The CDR3 region has the DNA TGTGCCAGTAGTTCTAGGACAGGGGCGGCCTATGGCTACACCTTC. Its protein is CASSSRTGAAYGYTF.

This clonotype was seen a few times. This chain joins TRBV29-1 and TRBJ1-3; D gene uncertain. The CDR3 has 13 amino acids. Trimming removed 3 bases at V and 4 bases at J, with 10 bases between. Germline V lookup: CDR1 SQVTM, CDR2 ANQGSEA. CDR3 DNA: TGCAGCGTTGAGGCCCCATTAGGAAACACCATATATTTT. As protein: CSVEAPLGNTIYF.

The CDR3: CASSFGSAHEQYF. The CDR3 DNA follows: TGCGCCAGCAGCTTTGGTAGCGCCCACGAGCAGTACTTC. The chain is built from TRBV5-1 and TRBJ2-7; D perhaps matches TRBD2 (5 bases). V lost 2 bases to trimming and J lost 5 bases, with 11 bases between them. This CDR3 region has 13 residues. Germline V gene lookup returns CDR1 SGHRS and CDR2 YFSETQ.

The V and J genes are TRBV9 and TRBJ2-1, with TRBD2 matching 8 bases. V was pared by 3 bases and J by 7 bases, with 6 bases of the junction left unmatched. The CDR3 extends over 14 amino acids. CDR1 is SGDLS, CDR2 YYNGEE, per germline. This chain's CDR3 is CASSGGTSSNEQFF. The CDR3 DNA reads TGTGCCAGCAGCGGGGGGACTAGTTCAAATGAGCAGTTCTTC.

This clonotype has a handful of counts. The chain joins TRBV7-8 to TRBJ2-7; D unresolved. This CDR3 has 17 amino acids. Deletions cut 1 base from V and 1 base from J, with 17 bases between. Germline lookup yields CDR1 SGHVS and CDR2 FQNEAQ. The DNA of the CDR3 is TGTGCCAGCAGCTTAGTATTAGGACCAGGAAGGTCCTACGAGCAGTACTTC. Its protein product is CASSLVLGPGRSYEQYF.

V usage is TRBV30 and J usage is TRBJ2-2; tentative D call: TRBD2 (6 bases). Between the trimmed V and J ends, which lost 6 bases and 1 base, there was a span of 18 bases. Germline lookup yields CDR1 GTSNPN and CDR2 SVGIG (reference sequence). This CDR3 has 16 amino acids. CDR3 amino acids: CACPGALRGNTGELFF. In DNA, the CDR3 is TGTGCCTGCCCTGGGGCCTTGCGGGGGAACACCGGGGAGCTGTTTTTT.

This chain connects TRBV11-2 to TRBJ2-1; 8 bases fit TRBD2. Germline lookup yields CDR1 SGHAT and CDR2 FQNNGV. J gave up 7 bases and V 5 bases, and 10 bases lay outside the gene matches. This CDR3 has 15 amino acids. CDR3 in amino acids: CASSRQRSGSNEQFF. CDR3 nucleotides: TGTGCCAGCAGCCGCCAGCGGAGCGGGAGTAATGAGCAGTTCTTC.

The genes are TRBV4-1 and TRBJ2-5; no clear D gene. This CDR3 spans 15 amino acids. Trimming pared 1 base from V and 5 bases from J, leaving 14 bases between. Germline values: CDR1 MGHRA, CDR2 YSYEKL. Written as DNA, the CDR3 is TGCGCCAGCAGCCAAGGGAGCCGAGAGGACGAGACCCAGTACTTC. This gives the protein CASSQGSREDETQYF.